These 8 T cell receptor beta chains were all obtained from the same sample, sequenced in a study of tumor-infiltrating lymphocytes in glioblastoma multiforme. Multiple V-beta primers and a C-beta primer amplified TCRB from RNA. TCRdb fed the multiplex PCR reads into MiXCR, producing one record per CDR3 protein. The sample holds about 8,400 distinct CDR3 sequences; about 74% are singletons and the top ten take roughly 48%. Sequenced: brain tumor tissue. The source of these receptors is a male donor with glioblastoma.

A remark on this clonotype: One end of the junction does not line up with germline, which may come from a read error. The rearrangement uses TRBV29-1 and TRBJ2-1, with unresolved D. The germline CDR1 and CDR2 sequences are SQVTM and ANQGSEA. CDR3 length equals 13 residues. The CDR3 DNA reads as TGCACCGTTCACGCGATTACTGGTAATGAGCGGTTCTTC. Its translation is CTVHAITGNERFF.

This clonotype was counted once. A read error may produce the germline difference seen at one junction end. The chain joins TRBV11-3 to TRBJ2-2, with 13 nucleotides matching TRBD2. The germline V gene has CDR1 SGHNT and CDR2 YENEEA. The CDR3 sequence is 18 residues long. CDR3 nucleotide sequence: TGTGCCAGCAGCAACACCTCCAGACTAGCGGGAGGAACCGGGGTGCTGTTTTTT. Translated, it gives CASSNTSRLAGGTGVLFF.

V is TRBV28 and J is TRBJ2-7; D gene ambiguous. This CDR3 has 13 amino acids. Per germline, CDR1 MDHEN and CDR2 SYDVKM. Trimming pared 4 bases from V and 3 bases from J, leaving 10 bases between. The CDR3 nucleotides read TGTGCCAGCAGTTCCCGACTCCGCTACGAGCAGTACTTC. This gives the protein CASSSRLRYEQYF.

V is TRBV5-1 and J is TRBJ2-5; a possible D gene is TRBD1 (6 bases). V was trimmed by 0 bases and J by 4 bases, leaving 13 bases between them. This CDR3 contains 15 residues. The germline gives CDR1 SGHRS, CDR2 YFSETQ. CDR3 bases: TGCGCCAGCAGCTTGGCGCCCGGCAGGGGAGAGACCCAGTACTTC. Encoded protein: CASSLAPGRGETQYF.

The J gene is TRBJ2-3, the V gene TRBV6-6, with a weak D call TRBD1 (5 bases). The CDR3 runs to 14 residues. The ends were cut back, 4 bases at V and 2 bases at J, with 10 bases in the middle. Germline CDR1 is MNHNY and CDR2 is SVGAGI (reference sequence). In DNA, the CDR3 is TGTGCCAGCAGTTTAAGACAGACCACAGATACGCAGTATTTT. Protein product: CASSLRQTTDTQYF.

To note about this clonotype: Since no conserved phenylalanine or tryptophan closes the CDR3, a read error is the likely cause. In DNA form, the CDR3 reads TGCGGTGCTAGAGAGGGGACTTCGGAGGGTTATGAGCAGTACCTC. Translated: CGAREGTSEGYEQYL. The genes are TRBV20-1 and TRBJ2-7; TRBD2 might be the D (6 bases). The CDR3 extends over 15 amino acids. The V gene's germline CDR1 is DFQATT and CDR2 SNEGSKA (reference sequence).

Remarks on this clonotype: This may be a read error, as it is one base from a much larger clone. The chain has TRBV29-1 and TRBJ2-7; 9 nucleotides line up with TRBD2. Germline CDR1 reads SQVTM; CDR2 reads ANQGSEA. The V segment lost 7 bases and the J segment 3 bases; nucleotides outside the gene matches: 10. The CDR3 covers 14 residues. CDR3 in amino acids: CSAAGLAGNYEQYF. The DNA for the CDR3 is TGCAGCGCCGCAGGGCTAGCGGGGAACTACGAGCAGTACTTC.

This clonotype was detected only a few times. Just one base apart from a much larger clone, this may be a read error. The chain is built from TRBV28 and TRBJ2-3; D unresolved. The CDR3 covers 12 residues. Per germline, CDR1 MDHEN and CDR2 SYDVKM. The DNA of the CDR3 is TGTGCCAGCAGTTTAGGGTCAGATGCGCAGTATTTT. Encoded protein: CASSLGSDAQYF.